This T cell receptor beta chain was recovered during a study of blood T cell repertoires in COVID-19. As for the study in general: Both acute and convalescent COVID-19 samples were obtained from the United States, Italy and Spain. PBMCs, B-cell-depleted T cells, or T cells provided the cDNA or gDNA that made up the material.

From germline, CDR1 is SEHNR and CDR2 FQNEAQ (reference sequence). J was trimmed by 10 bases and V by 5 bases; bases with no gene match: 17. There are 16 residues in the CDR3. Under the authors' procedure: Nucleated cell number was recorded as an estimate derived from reference gene primer amplification. Generated by immunoSEQ multiplex PCR, the TCRdb table keeps only in-frame clones and is missing some. That table supplies the V and J calls and clone size; D and trimming were determined from the DNA. The profile covers about 300,000 clones, with roughly 91% appearing a single time and about 4.6% taken by the ten largest.

Sequences were obtained from peripheral blood. The source of this sequence is a man aged 40-55 years with acute or convalescent COVID-19. J is TRBJ1-2 and V is TRBV7-9, with TRBD1 matching 9 bases. In nucleotides, the CDR3 is TGTGCCAGCAGCCAGGTAGAAATGGGGGACAGGGCGTACTACACCTTC. Residues: CASSQVEMGDRAYYTF.